These T cell receptor beta chains were read from a single sample in a study of response to subunit inactivated influenza vaccine. TCRdb re-called the RT-PCR reads with MiXCR, one entry per CDR3 protein. The table lists about 170,000 distinct CDR3 sequences, roughly 12% of them singletons. The data were also submitted as part of a second study, on T cells expressing NK-cell markers.

The specimen was CD8+ T cells sorted from PBMCs, collected 11 to 12 days after vaccination. These receptors all come from a man aged 45 to 65 who received an inactivated influenza vaccine. CDR3s include the opening cysteine and the closing phenylalanine or tryptophan. Fields, in order: D gene, J gene, clone size, V gene, CDR3 DNA, CDR3 protein. D genes are given only for firm matches. The size field is filled for only some rows; it gives once, few, many or a size class.

>NA|TRBJ2-1|many|TRBV3-1
TGTGCCAGCAGCCAAGATCCCGGAGGGGTGAATGAGCAGTTCTTC
CASSQDPGGVNEQFF
>NA|TRBJ2-2|NA|TRBV7-9
TGTGCCACCCAAGGAGGGGCCAGAGAAACCGGGGAGCTGTTTTTT
CATQGGARETGELFF
>NA|TRBJ2-1|NA|TRBV5-6
TGTGCCAGCAGCTTAACTAGGTCGCTTGAGCAGTTCTTC
CASSLTRSLEQFF
>NA|TRBJ2-1|NA|TRBV3-1
TGTGCCAGCAGCCCCCTTGGGGGAGACGCCTACAATGAGCAGTTCTTC
CASSPLGGDAYNEQFF
>TRBD1|TRBJ1-2|many|TRBV7-9
TGTGCCAGCAGCACAATACAGGGGATCAACTATGGCTACACCTTC
CASSTIQGINYGYTF
>TRBD1|TRBJ1-2|NA|TRBV2
TGTGCCAGCAGCGGGACAGACCCCAACTATGGCTACACCTTC
CASSGTDPNYGYTF
>NA|TRBJ1-6|NA|TRBV12-3/TRBV12-4
TGTGCCAGCAGTGTTCTGGACAGCCATAATTCACCCCTCCACTTT
CASSVLDSHNSPLHF
>TRBD2|TRBJ2-6|few|TRBV28
TGTGCCAGCAGTTTCCTCAATGACGGGAGGGACTCTGGGGCCAACGTCCTGACTTTC
CASSFLNDGRDSGANVLTF
>NA|TRBJ1-1|NA|TRBV12-3/TRBV12-4
TGTGCCAGCAGTTCCGGCGGGAGGTCCGGGGCTTTCTTT
CASSSGGRSGAFF
>NA|TRBJ1-2|NA|TRBV7-9
TGTGCCAGCAGCTTAGATTACGACAGCGGCTACACCTTC
CASSLDYDSGYTF
>TRBD2|TRBJ2-1|few|TRBV27
TGTGCCAGCAGTACCCGCTTAACTAGCGGGATAGGCGATGAGCAGTTCTTC
CASSTRLTSGIGDEQFF
>TRBD2|TRBJ2-7|few|TRBV6-5
TGTGCCAGCAGTTACTCTTCCCTAGCGGGAGCCTCCTACGAGCAGTACTTC
CASSYSSLAGASYEQYF
>NA|TRBJ1-1|many|TRBV10-3
TGTGCCATCAGTGAGGGGCTAGGAAACACTGAAGCTTTCTTT
CAISEGLGNTEAFF
>TRBD2|TRBJ2-7|few|TRBV4-3
TGCGCCAGCAGCCTAGGGACTAGCGGGAGCTCCTACGAGCAGTACTTC
CASSLGTSGSSYEQYF
>NA|TRBJ2-3|NA|TRBV3-1
TGTGCCAGCAGCCAAGAGGCGGGCAGGGGCTACAGCACAGATACGCAGTATTTT
CASSQEAGRGYSTDTQYF
>TRBD1|TRBJ2-3|few|TRBV20-1
TGCAGTGCTAGGGATCTTTTGGGACAGGGAAGCACAGATACGCAGTATTTT
CSARDLLGQGSTDTQYF
>NA|TRBJ2-5|NA|TRBV11-2
TGTGCCAGCAGCCACCCAAGGAACAGGCAGTACCAAGAGACCCAGTACTTC
CASSHPRNRQYQETQYF
>TRBD1|TRBJ1-5|NA|TRBV11-3
TGTGCCAGCAGCTCCCGACAGGGAGAGGGTCAGCCCCAGCATTTT
CASSSRQGEGQPQHF
>TRBD1|TRBJ2-2|few|TRBV4-1
TGCGCCAGGTACCAAAAGTATCGAGGACAGGGGATCCCCGGGGAGCTGTTTTTT
CARYQKYRGQGIPGELFF
>NA|TRBJ1-2|NA|TRBV13
TGTGCCAGCAGCATAAATGGGGGGTCGGCCTATGGCTACACCTTC
CASSINGGSAYGYTF
>TRBD1|TRBJ2-3|NA|TRBV14
TGTGCCAGCAGCCAAGACCCCGGGACAGGGGTAAATACGCAGTATTTT
CASSQDPGTGVNTQYF
>TRBD2|TRBJ2-1|few|TRBV7-3
TGTGCCAGCAGCCCCCAACCGGGACTAGTTACTGAGCAGTTCTTC
CASSPQPGLVTEQFF
>TRBD1|TRBJ2-1|NA|TRBV7-8
TGTGCCAGCAGCTTAGCACAGGGGCGTGAGCAGTTCTTC
CASSLAQGREQFF
>TRBD2|TRBJ2-1|many|TRBV7-9
TGTGCCAGCAGCTTAGCGGGAGGGCCCAATGAGCAGTTCTTC
CASSLAGGPNEQFF
>NA|TRBJ2-7|few|TRBV7-9
TGTGCCAGCAGCTTAGATGGCGCGGGTCTCACCTACGAGCAGTACTTC
CASSLDGAGLTYEQYF
>TRBD2|TRBJ2-5|NA|TRBV2
TGTGCCAGCAGGCGGACTAGCGGGGTACAAGAGACCCAGTACTTC
CASRRTSGVQETQYF
>NA|TRBJ2-2|NA|TRBV4-1
TGCGCCAGCAGCCCGGGGTCCACCGGGGAGCTGTTTTTT
CASSPGSTGELFF
>TRBD2|TRBJ2-1|many|TRBV7-2
TGTGCCAGCAGGGACGGGACTAGCGGGTACAATGAGCAGTTCTTC
CASRDGTSGYNEQFF
>NA|TRBJ2-1|NA|TRBV20-1
TGCAGTGCTAGAGATAGCGAGACTATGTACAATGAGCAGTTCTTC
CSARDSETMYNEQFF
>TRBD1|TRBJ2-7|NA|TRBV20-1
TGCAGTGCTAGGGGACAGGGGGCCTACGAGCAGTACTTC
CSARGQGAYEQYF
>TRBD1|TRBJ2-1|few|TRBV4-3
TGCGCCAGCAGCCAACCCCGGGACAGCAATGAGCAGTTCTTC
CASSQPRDSNEQFF
>TRBD1|TRBJ2-1|NA|TRBV5-1
TGCGCCAGCAGCTGGGGACAGGGGGGCAATGAGCAGTTCTTC
CASSWGQGGNEQFF
>NA|TRBJ2-1|medium-sized|TRBV27
TGTGCCAGCAGTTTATCTGGCAGCAATGAGCAGTTCTTC
CASSLSGSNEQFF
>NA|TRBJ2-5|NA|TRBV6-5
TGTGCCAGCAGTTACCGGACGGGGGCCGGGGCGACCCAGTACTTC
CASSYRTGAGATQYF
>TRBD2|TRBJ2-1|few|TRBV29-1
TGCAGCGTTGCATCACTAGCGGGAGTACATGAGCAGTTCTTC
CSVASLAGVHEQFF
>NA|TRBJ2-3|few|TRBV20-1
TGCAGTGCCTCGACCCAGACAGGCTTCACAGATACGCAGTATTTT
CSASTQTGFTDTQYF
>NA|TRBJ2-5|NA|TRBV6-5
TGTGCCAGCAGTTATAGCTCAAACCAAGAGACCCAGTACTTC
CASSYSSNQETQYF
>TRBD2|TRBJ2-7|NA|TRBV11-2
TGTGCCAGCAGCTCGGGCGTGGCGGGGGACGAGCAGTACTTC
CASSSGVAGDEQYF
>TRBD2|TRBJ2-3|NA|TRBV28
TGTGCCAGCAGTCCCCTGGGAGGGGCCACAGATACGCAGTATTTT
CASSPLGGATDTQYF
>TRBD2|TRBJ2-3|NA|TRBV27
TGTGCCAGCAGTTTAATCCAGCGGGAGGGCACAGATACGCAGTATTTT
CASSLIQREGTDTQYF
>NA|TRBJ1-5|NA|TRBV12-3/TRBV12-4
TGTGCCAGCAGTTTTAACAGTCACGGGGCCCAGCATTTT
CASSFNSHGAQHF
>NA|TRBJ2-1|NA|TRBV6-6
TGTGCCAGCAACGAGCGGTACAATGAGCAGTTCTTC
CASNERYNEQFF
>NA|TRBJ2-1|many|TRBV20-1
TGCAGTGCTAGAGAGCGGAGCGTAATGTCGGGTGAGCAGTTCTTC
CSARERSVMSGEQFF
>NA|TRBJ2-5|many|TRBV10-3
TGTGCCATCAGTGAATGGGATCAAGAGACCCAGTACTTC
CAISEWDQETQYF
>TRBD1|TRBJ2-7|NA|TRBV15
TGTGCCACCAGCAGAGAGCCCGGGACAGCCTCCGAGCAGTACTTC
CATSREPGTASEQYF
>NA|TRBJ1-5|many|TRBV5-1
TGCGCCAGCAGCCCTGGGGTGAATCAGCCCCAGCATTTT
CASSPGVNQPQHF
>NA|TRBJ2-7|NA|TRBV24-1
TGTGCCACCAGTGATTCAGGGGGGTCCTACGAGCAGTACTTC
CATSDSGGSYEQYF
>NA|TRBJ2-7|many|TRBV5-6
TGTGCCAGCATCTACTCGCTACAGGAGTACGAGCAGTACTTC
CASIYSLQEYEQYF